This T cell receptor beta chain comes out of a study of blood T cell repertoires in COVID-19. Overall study: Specimens from acute and convalescent COVID-19 originated in the United States, Italy and Spain. PBMCs, B-cell-depleted T cells, or T cells were the source of the cDNA or gDNA that made up the material.

This CDR3 spans 11 amino acids. Per the germline V gene, CDR1 is MNHEY and CDR2 is SVGAGI. Original processing methods: From reference gene primer amplification, estimates of nucleated cell counts were derived. The table came from immunoSEQ multiplex PCR; TCRdb's copy has only in-frame clones and leaves some out. That table is the source of V, J and clone size, and D and trimming were worked out from the DNA. The sample records some 150,000 clones, approximately 84% being singletons. What was sequenced was peripheral blood. The TCR was taken from a human donor in a cohort sampled during active COVID-19. J is TRBJ1-2 and V is TRBV6-5, with TRBD1 as a possible D gene (5 bases). CDR3 sequence reads: CPPPGEYGYTF. Written as DNA, the CDR3 is TGTCCCCCCCCGGGGGAGTATGGCTACACCTTC.